The 13 T cell receptor beta chains in this list originate from one sample, sequenced in a study of T-cell reconstitution after alpha-beta-depleted transplantation in children. A library of TCRbeta sequences, prepared with unique molecular identifiers, was generated. TCRdb reprocessed the PCR reads with MiXCR, giving one entry per CDR3 protein. The repertoire holds approximately 980,000 distinct CDR3 sequences, around 30% seen once, with roughly 31% in the top ten. This specimen was PBMCs, mostly from graft donor cells, taken 360 days after TCRalphabeta/CD19-depleted stem cell transplant. These receptors all come from a boy in the first two years of life who had a stem cell transplant for SCID, so the T cells may come from the graft donor.

The genes are TRBV6-1 and TRBJ1-5, with D possibly matching TRBD1 (6 bases). Germline V gene sequence: CDR1 MNHNS, CDR2 SASEGT. This CDR3 has 17 residues. Trimming removed 6 bases from V and 0 bases from J, with 18 bases in between. The CDR3 bases are TGTGCCAGCAGCCAAAGGACAGCTAACTATAGCAATCAGCCCCAGCATTTT. Translating it yields CASSQRTANYSNQPQHF.

This chain uses TRBV18 with TRBJ2-1; D uncertain. Trimming stripped 1 base from V and 5 bases from J, with 9 bases between. This CDR3 has 14 amino acids. Germline values: CDR1 KGHSH, CDR2 LQKENI. CDR3 nucleotides: TGTGCCAGCTCACCACTGGCGACCAACAATGAGCAGTTCTTC. Protein sequence: CASSPLATNNEQFF.

This clonotype has only a few counts. The chain uses TRBV4-1 and TRBJ2-1, with TRBD2 identical over 8 bases. Germline CDR1 and CDR2: MGHRA and YSYEKL. The CDR3 extends over 16 amino acids. The J segment lost 0 bases and the V segment lost 4 bases, leaving 5 bases of the junction unmatched. The CDR3 DNA reads as TGCGCCAGCAGCCTTAGCGGGGTGAGCTCCTACAATGAGCAGTTCTTC. Protein: CASSLSGVSSYNEQFF.

This clonotype was seen a few times. This chain links TRBV7-9 with TRBJ1-1, with D possibly being TRBD1 (6 bases). The CDR3 spans 15 residues. Germline CDR1 is SEHNR and CDR2 is FQNEAQ (reference sequence). V was clipped by 4 bases and J by 5 bases, with 17 bases between them. The CDR3 DNA reads as TGTGCCAGCAGCTCCCCCGGGGGGCGCGGGACTGAAGCTTTCTTT. It specifies CASSSPGGRGTEAFF. Full variable domain (outside the CDR3, taken from reference TRBV7-9 and TRBJ1-1): DTGVSQNPRHKITKRGQNVTFRCDPISEHNRLYWYRQTLGQGPEFLTYFQNEAQLEKSRLLSDRFSAERPKGSFSTLEIQRTEQGDSAMYLCASSSPGGRGTEAFFGQGTRLTVV.

The rearrangement joins TRBV15 to TRBJ2-7; D is unclear. Trimming removed 1 base at V and 4 bases at J, with 8 bases between. The CDR3 runs 13 residues. Per the germline V gene, CDR1 is LNHNV and CDR2 is YYDKDF (reference sequence). CDR3: CATSRGWSYEQYF. DNA for the CDR3: TGTGCCACCAGCAGAGGATGGAGTTACGAGCAGTACTTC.

The table lists this clonotype with a few counts. This chain uses TRBV2 with TRBJ1-5; the D is unclear. CDR1 and CDR2 (germline): SNHLY, FYNNEI. The CDR3 extends over 16 amino acids. Trimming cost V 6 bases and J 4 bases, with 19 bases left between them. The chain's CDR3 is CASRADLGRKNQPQHF. CDR3 DNA: TGTGCCAGCAGGGCAGACCTCGGACGGAAGAATCAGCCCCAGCATTTT.

This chain connects TRBV2 to TRBJ2-3, with 8 nucleotides matching TRBD1. The CDR3 consists of 15 residues. Per germline, CDR1 SNHLY and CDR2 FYNNEI. V dropped 8 bases and J dropped 1; count of bases not matched to a gene: 8. DNA of the CDR3: TGTGCCAGCTGCCGGGACAGGAGTTGCACAGATACGCAGTATTTT. It yields the protein CASCRDRSCTDTQYF. Full variable domain (rest looked up from reference TRBV2 and TRBJ2-3): EPEVTQTPSHQVTQMGQEVILRCVPISNHLYFYWYRQILGQKVEFLVSFYNNEISEKSEIFDDQFSVERPDGSNFTLKIRSTKLEDSAMYFCASCRDRSCTDTQYFGPGTRLTVL.

The rearrangement links TRBV9 to TRBJ1-3; D not certain. This CDR3 contains 14 residues. Trimming cost V 4 bases and J 4 bases, with 12 bases left between them. From germline, CDR1 is SGDLS and CDR2 YYNGEE. The CDR3 sequence: CASSPWSPGNTIYF. In DNA, the CDR3 is TGTGCCAGCAGCCCCTGGTCCCCCGGAAACACCATATATTTT.

Many counts were recorded for this clonotype. The J gene is TRBJ2-7, the V gene TRBV6-2 or TRBV6-3; D unresolved. V lost 0 bases and J lost 4, with 7 bases in between. This CDR3 has 13 residues. Germline values: CDR1 MNHEY, CDR2 SVGEGT. The CDR3 bases are TGTGCCAGCAGTTACTCGGGTATTTACGAGCAGTACTTC. This translates into CASSYSGIYEQYF.

A few counts support this clonotype. J is TRBJ2-1 and V is TRBV12-5, with D unresolved. The V end lost 4 bases, the J end lost 13 bases, and 8 bases lay between the germline ends. CDR3 length: 10 amino acids. Germline loops: CDR1 LGHNT, CDR2 FRNRAP. CDR3 sequence: CASGSPLQFF. The DNA for the CDR3 is TGTGCTAGTGGTTCCCCCCTCCAGTTCTTC.

This clonotype was detected only a few times. The chain combines TRBV9 with TRBJ2-2, with D possibly being TRBD2 (7 bases). CDR1 is SGDLS and CDR2 is YYNGEE in the germline V gene. V lost 1 base and J 5 bases, leaving 12 bases between the germline ends. The CDR3 has 15 residues. CDR3 sequence reads: CASSVQGRGTGELFF. The CDR3 nucleotides read TGTGCCAGCAGCGTACAGGGGCGGGGGACCGGGGAGCTGTTTTTT.

V gene TRBV5-8 combines with J gene TRBJ1-2; no reliable D call. The CDR3 contains 15 residues. V lost 0 bases, J lost 4 bases, and 13 bases lay in between. Per the germline V gene, CDR1 is SGHTS and CDR2 is YDEGEE. Here the CDR3 reads CASSLGGRVSYGYTF. In nucleotides, the CDR3 is TGTGCCAGCAGCTTGGGGGGTAGAGTATCCTATGGCTACACCTTC.

This clonotype has at least ten counts. This CDR3 reads CASKERGHNEQFF. As DNA, the CDR3 is TGTGCCAGCAAGGAGCGGGGGCACAATGAGCAGTTCTTC. V gene TRBV3-1 combines with J gene TRBJ2-1; 8 bases map to TRBD2. V lost 7 bases to trimming and J lost 5 bases; unmatched junction nucleotides: 4. Germline assignment: CDR1 LGHDT and CDR2 YNNKEL (reference sequence). The CDR3 spans 13 residues.